This T cell receptor (beta chain) appears in the sequencing data of a study of blood T cell repertoires in COVID-19. Overall study: The United States, Italy and Spain provided the acute and convalescent COVID-19 samples.

As originally analysed: Reference gene primer amplification yielded estimated nucleated cell counts. Using immunoSEQ multiplex PCR, the repertoire was profiled, and TCRdb retains in-frame clones only, with some absent. V and J calls and clone size are those listed in that table; D and trimming were worked out from the DNA. This table has around 360,000 clones, 70% to 90% appearing once. Per the germline V gene, CDR1 is LGHNA and CDR2 is YNFKEQ. V lost 1 base, J lost 7 bases, and 3 bases stayed unmatched. The CDR3 length is 13 residues. The sequence was collected from a woman aged 30 to 39 with COVID-19, enrolled during active disease. V gene TRBV4-2 combines with J gene TRBJ1-2; the match to TRBD1 covers 7 bases. Sequencing used peripheral blood. CDR3 DNA: TGTGCCAGCAGCCAAGGACAGGGTAGTGGCTACACCTTC. Translated, it gives CASSQGQGSGYTF.